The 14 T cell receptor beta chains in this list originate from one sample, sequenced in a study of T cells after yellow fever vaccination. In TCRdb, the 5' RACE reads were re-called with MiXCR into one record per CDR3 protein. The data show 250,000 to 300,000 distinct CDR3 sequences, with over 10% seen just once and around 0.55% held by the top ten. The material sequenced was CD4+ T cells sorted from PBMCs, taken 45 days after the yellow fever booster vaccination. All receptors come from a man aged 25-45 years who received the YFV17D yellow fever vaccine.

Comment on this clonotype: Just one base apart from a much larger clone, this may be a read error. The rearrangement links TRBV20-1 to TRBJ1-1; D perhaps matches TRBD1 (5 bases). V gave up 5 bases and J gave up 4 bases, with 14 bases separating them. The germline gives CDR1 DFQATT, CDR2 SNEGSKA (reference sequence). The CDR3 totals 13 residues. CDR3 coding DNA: TGCAGTGCTGGGGGGTGCGCGGTCACTGAAGCTTTCTTT. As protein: CSAGGCAVTEAFF.

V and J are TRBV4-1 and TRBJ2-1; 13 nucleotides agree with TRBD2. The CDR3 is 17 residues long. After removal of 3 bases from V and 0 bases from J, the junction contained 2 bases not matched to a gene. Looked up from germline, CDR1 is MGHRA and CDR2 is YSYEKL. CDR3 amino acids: CASSQGLAGSSYNEQFF. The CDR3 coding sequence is TGCGCCAGCAGCCAGGGACTAGCGGGAAGCTCCTACAATGAGCAGTTCTTC.

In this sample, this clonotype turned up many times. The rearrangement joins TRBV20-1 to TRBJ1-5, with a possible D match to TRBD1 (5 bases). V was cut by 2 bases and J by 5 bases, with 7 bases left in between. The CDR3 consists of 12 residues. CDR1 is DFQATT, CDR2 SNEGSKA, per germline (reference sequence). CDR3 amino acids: CSARSGYQPQHF. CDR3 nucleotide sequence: TGCAGTGCTAGATCAGGGTATCAGCCCCAGCATTTT.

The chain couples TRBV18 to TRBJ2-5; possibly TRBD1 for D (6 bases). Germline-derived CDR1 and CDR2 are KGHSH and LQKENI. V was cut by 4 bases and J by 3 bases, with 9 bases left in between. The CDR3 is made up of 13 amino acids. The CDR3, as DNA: TGTGCCAGCTCACGGACAGCTAAAGAGACCCAGTACTTC. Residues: CASSRTAKETQYF.

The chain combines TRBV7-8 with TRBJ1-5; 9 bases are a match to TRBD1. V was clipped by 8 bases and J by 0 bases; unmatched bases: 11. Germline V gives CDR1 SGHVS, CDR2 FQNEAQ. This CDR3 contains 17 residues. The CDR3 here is CASGTGTGSYSNQPQHF. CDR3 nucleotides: TGTGCCAGCGGAACCGGGACAGGGTCTTATAGCAATCAGCCCCAGCATTTT. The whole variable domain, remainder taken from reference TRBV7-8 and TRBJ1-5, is GAGVSQSPRYKVAKRGQDVALRCDPISGHVSLFWYQQALGQGPEFLTYFQNEAQLDKSGLPSDRFFAERPEGSVSTLKIQRTQQEDSAVYLCASGTGTGSYSNQPQHFGDGTRLSIL.

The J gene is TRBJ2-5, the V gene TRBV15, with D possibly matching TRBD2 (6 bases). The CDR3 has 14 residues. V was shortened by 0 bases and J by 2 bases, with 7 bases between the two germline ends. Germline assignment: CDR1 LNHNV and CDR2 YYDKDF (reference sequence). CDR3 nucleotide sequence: TGTGCCACCAGCAGAGAGGGGGGTCAAGAGACCCAGTACTTC. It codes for CATSREGGQETQYF.

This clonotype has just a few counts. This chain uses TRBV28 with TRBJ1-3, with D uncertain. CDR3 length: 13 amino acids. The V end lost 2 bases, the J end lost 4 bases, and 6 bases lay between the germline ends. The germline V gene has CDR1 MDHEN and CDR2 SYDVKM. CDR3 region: CASSLPPGNTIYF. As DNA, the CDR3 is TGTGCCAGCAGTTTACCCCCGGGAAACACCATATATTTT.

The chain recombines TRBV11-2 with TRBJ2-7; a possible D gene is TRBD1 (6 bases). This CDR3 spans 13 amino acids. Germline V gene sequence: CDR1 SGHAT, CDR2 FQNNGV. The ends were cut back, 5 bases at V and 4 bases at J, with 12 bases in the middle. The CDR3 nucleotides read TGTGCCAGCAGCCCCATGGACAGATACGAGCAGTACTTC. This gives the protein CASSPMDRYEQYF.

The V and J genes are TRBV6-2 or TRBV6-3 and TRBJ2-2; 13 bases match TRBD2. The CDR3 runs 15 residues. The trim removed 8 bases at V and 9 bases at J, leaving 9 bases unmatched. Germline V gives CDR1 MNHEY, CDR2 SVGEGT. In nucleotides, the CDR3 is TGTGCCAGCGTCTCCGGGACTAGCGGGGCTCGGGAGCTGTTTTTT. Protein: CASVSGTSGARELFF.

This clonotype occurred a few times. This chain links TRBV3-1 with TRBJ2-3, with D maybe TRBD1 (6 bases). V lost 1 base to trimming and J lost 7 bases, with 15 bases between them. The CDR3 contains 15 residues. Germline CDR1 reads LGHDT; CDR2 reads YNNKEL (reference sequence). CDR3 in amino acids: CASSQGDTRYNTQYF. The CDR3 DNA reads TGTGCCAGCAGCCAAGGGGACACTAGATATAATACGCAGTATTTT.

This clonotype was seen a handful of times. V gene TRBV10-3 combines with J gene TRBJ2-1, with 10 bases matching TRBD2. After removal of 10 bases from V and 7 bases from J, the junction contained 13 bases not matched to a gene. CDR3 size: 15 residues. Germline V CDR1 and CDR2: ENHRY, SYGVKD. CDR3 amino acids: CANGLAAPPSNEQFF. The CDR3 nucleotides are TGTGCCAACGGACTAGCGGCACCCCCAAGTAATGAGCAGTTCTTC.

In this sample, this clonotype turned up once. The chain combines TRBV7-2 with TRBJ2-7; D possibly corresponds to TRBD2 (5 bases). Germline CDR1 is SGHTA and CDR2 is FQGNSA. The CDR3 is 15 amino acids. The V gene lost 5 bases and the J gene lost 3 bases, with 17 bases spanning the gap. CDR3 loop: CASSQLPGNLYEQYF. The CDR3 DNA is TGTGCCAGCAGCCAGCTCCCCGGGAATCTCTACGAGCAGTACTTC.

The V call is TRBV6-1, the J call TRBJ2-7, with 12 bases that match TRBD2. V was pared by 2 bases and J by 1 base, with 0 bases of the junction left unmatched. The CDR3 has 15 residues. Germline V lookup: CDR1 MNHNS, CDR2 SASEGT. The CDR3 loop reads CASSELAGGSYEQYF. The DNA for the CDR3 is TGTGCCAGCAGTGAACTAGCGGGAGGGTCCTACGAGCAGTACTTC.

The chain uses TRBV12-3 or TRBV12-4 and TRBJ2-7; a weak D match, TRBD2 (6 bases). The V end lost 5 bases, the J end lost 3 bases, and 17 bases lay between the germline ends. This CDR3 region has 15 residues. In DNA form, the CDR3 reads TGTGCCAGCAGTCCGGGACTCGCGGTTCACTACGAGCAGTACTTC. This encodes CASSPGLAVHYEQYF.